A selection of T cell receptor beta chains follows, all from one sample in a study of T cell responses to AZD1222 COVID-19 vaccine. Here immunoSEQ multiplex PCR was the method, and the copy in TCRdb shows in-frame clones only, minus some. The table records about 150,000 clones, 80% to 90% of them present only once. Sequenced here: peripheral blood, sampled on day 0 of AZD1222 vaccination. The origin of the receptors is an adult in good health. CDR3s include the opening cysteine and the closing phenylalanine or tryptophan. D genes are given only for firm matches. Size values are once, few and many counts, or a class for expanded clones, and some rows have none.

J,size,V,D,DNA,CDR3
TRBJ2-1,-,TRBV4-2,-,TGTGCCAGCAGCCAGCGGCAGGGCGGCAATGAGCAGTTCTTC,CASSQRQGGNEQFF
TRBJ2-4,-,TRBV6-1,-,TGTGCCAGCAGTGAAGAGGAGGCAATGGGACAAGGTCTGTACTTC,CASSEEEAMGQGLYF
TRBJ2-1,-,TRBV19,-,TGTGCCAGTAGTATCCAAAGTTGGGGTTCCTACAATGAGCAGTTCTTC,CASSIQSWGSYNEQFF
TRBJ1-5,-,TRBV7-2,TRBD1,TGTGCCAGCAGCTTCCTACAGGGGGCGGCAAATCAGCCCCAGCATTTT,CASSFLQGAANQPQHF
TRBJ2-1,-,TRBV5-1,-,TGCGCCAGCGACTGGGGGACAAGGAACAATGAGCAGTTCTTC,CASDWGTRNNEQFF
TRBJ2-7,-,TRBV19,-,TGTGCCAGTAGTATAGCGGGACACAACGAGCAGTACTTC,CASSIAGHNEQYF
TRBJ1-6,-,TRBV24-1,-,TGTGCCACCAGTGATGTGGGAATGGGCTCCTATAATTCACCCCTCCACTTT,CATSDVGMGSYNSPLHF
TRBJ1-1,-,TRBV5-4,-,TGTGCCAGCAGTATGGACAGAAACACTGAAGCTTTCTTT,CASSMDRNTEAFF
TRBJ1-5,-,TRBV30,-,TGTGCCTGGAGTGGGGGATGGGGAAGCCCCCTTAATCAGCCCCAGCATTTT,CAWSGGWGSPLNQPQHF
TRBJ1-5,-,TRBV3-1/TRBV3-2,-,TGTGCCAGCGGGGGTTTCAATCAGCCCCAGCATTTT,CASGGFNQPQHF
TRBJ1-5,-,TRBV7-7,TRBD1,TGTGCCAGCAGCCTATCGGGACAGAATAGCAATCAGCCCCAGCATTTT,CASSLSGQNSNQPQHF
TRBJ2-3,-,TRBV4-1,-,TGCGCCAGCAGCCAAGATTTGGGTAATACGCAGTATTTT,CASSQDLGNTQYF
TRBJ2-7,-,TRBV10-3,-,TGTGCCATCAGTGATGAGGGAGCGAGCTCCTACGAGCAGTACTTC,CAISDEGASSYEQYF
TRBJ2-1,-,TRBV29-1,-,TGCAGCGTTGACGGCACGTGGGGCAATGAGCAGTTCTTC,CSVDGTWGNEQFF
TRBJ1-2,-,TRBV30,TRBD1,TGTGCCTGGAGGCCGGGACAGGCACAGAAAAGCTACACCTTC,CAWRPGQAQKSYTF
TRBJ2-3,-,TRBV7-9,-,TGTGCCAGCAGCTTAGCCGGGCCGGATACGCAGTATTTT,CASSLAGPDTQYF
TRBJ2-3,-,TRBV2,-,TGTGCCAGCAGATGGGAAACAGATACGCAGTATTTT,CASRWETDTQYF
TRBJ2-7,once,TRBV11-3,-,TGTGCCAGCAGCGCGGGGAGCGGGTCCTACGAGCAGTACTTC,CASSAGSGSYEQYF
TRBJ2-5,-,TRBV5-1,-,TGCGCCAGCAGCTCCCCTTCCGGGAGTCACTCCGAGGGAGAGACCCAGTACTTC,CASSSPSGSHSEGETQYF
TRBJ2-3,-,TRBV12-5,-,TGTGCTAGTGGTTTGGATCGACTAGATACGCAGTATTTT,CASGLDRLDTQYF
TRBJ2-7,-,TRBV28,-,TGTGCCAGCAGTTTAGGCCGGGGCCGAGAGCAGTACTTC,CASSLGRGREQYF
TRBJ2-7,once,TRBV3-1/TRBV3-2,-,TGTGCCAGCAGCCAAGGCGTCGGGGTTCGGGAGCAGTACTTC,CASSQGVGVREQYF
TRBJ1-2,once,TRBV7-2,TRBD1,TGTGCCAGCAGCTTTGACAGGGGGCAGTATGGCTACACCTTC,CASSFDRGQYGYTF
TRBJ2-5,-,TRBV18,TRBD1,TGTGCCAGCTCACCACAAGGGGGCCGGGAGACCCAGTACTTC,CASSPQGGRETQYF
TRBJ2-2,-,TRBV28,-,TGTGCCAGCTCCACCGCAGGGGCCTCCACCGGGGAGCTGTTTTTT,CASSTAGASTGELFF
TRBJ1-2,-,TRBV5-5,TRBD1,TGTGCCAGCAGCTTGAGACCCGGTGGGACAGCCTCGGGAGATGGCTACACCTTC,CASSLRPGGTASGDGYTF
TRBJ2-1,-,TRBV28,TRBD2,TGTGCCAGCAGTGTGGCTAGCGGGAGGGTAAGCTCCTACAATGAGCAGTTCTTC,CASSVASGRVSSYNEQFF
TRBJ2-1,-,TRBV28,-,TGTGCCAGCAGTCAATTGGGGGGGCGATCCTACAATGAGCAGTTCTTC,CASSQLGGRSYNEQFF
TRBJ2-7,-,TRBV19,-,TGTGCCAGTAGTTTAGGACCCTCCCCCTACGAGCAGTACTTC,CASSLGPSPYEQYF
TRBJ1-1,-,TRBV29-1,-,TGCAGCGTGCGCGTGGGCGTGAACACTGAAGCTTTCTTT,CSVRVGVNTEAFF
TRBJ2-5,-,TRBV5-1,-,TGCGCCAGCAGCTTGACAGGGACTATCCAAGAGACCCAGTACTTC,CASSLTGTIQETQYF
TRBJ2-3,-,TRBV7-6,TRBD1,TGTGCCAGCAGCTTGCGACAGGGGGCTTATGCAGATACGCAGTATTTT,CASSLRQGAYADTQYF
TRBJ1-1,-,TRBV4-3,-,TGCGCCAGCAGCCAAGATGCCGGGGCCCGAACTGAAGCTTTCTTT,CASSQDAGARTEAFF
TRBJ1-2,-,TRBV3-1/TRBV3-2,TRBD1,TGTGCCAGCAGCTCGAGGACAGGCTACTATGGCTACACCTTC,CASSSRTGYYGYTF
TRBJ1-5,-,TRBV7-9,-,TGTGCCAGCAGCCGGGGGTCTAGTAGCAATCAGCCCCAGCATTTT,CASSRGSSSNQPQHF
TRBJ1-4,-,TRBV12-3/TRBV12-4,-,TGTGCCAGCAGTTTGATCAGAGGTGAAAAACTGTTTTTT,CASSLIRGEKLFF
TRBJ2-1,-,TRBV7-2,TRBD2,TGTGCCAGCAGCCCGCCGGCGGGGGGACACAATGAGCAGTTCTTC,CASSPPAGGHNEQFF
TRBJ1-2,-,TRBV15,TRBD1,TGTGCCACCAGTGCCGGGACAGCTTATGGCTACACCTTC,CATSAGTAYGYTF
TRBJ2-3,-,TRBV12-1,-,TGTGCCAGCAGCTTTAACAGGGCAGTCACAGATACGCAGTATTTT,CASSFNRAVTDTQYF
TRBJ1-1,-,TRBV28,-,TGTGCCAGCAGTTATGCACAGAACACTGAAGCTTTCTTT,CASSYAQNTEAFF
TRBJ1-5,-,TRBV27,TRBD1,TGTGCCAGCAAGGACAGGGGATTGAGGAATCAGCCCCAGCATTTT,CASKDRGLRNQPQHF
TRBJ2-5,-,TRBV12-3/TRBV12-4,-,TGTGCCAGCAGTCGGGATGTCCCGGCCCAGTACTTC,CASSRDVPAQYF
TRBJ1-2,-,TRBV19,-,TGTGCCAGTAGTATCACAGGGCTGAGGAATGGCTACACCTTC,CASSITGLRNGYTF
TRBJ2-7,-,TRBV6-1,-,TGTGCCAGCAGTGATTTACGGGCAGGAAAAGACTACGAGCAGTACTTC,CASSDLRAGKDYEQYF
TRBJ1-2,-,TRBV19,-,TGTGCCAGTAGGACCGCAAGCTATGGCTACACCTTC,CASRTASYGYTF
TRBJ2-1,-,TRBV2,-,TGTGCCAGCGCATGGTATGAGCAGTTCTTC,CASAWYEQFF
TRBJ2-5,-,TRBV7-2,-,TGTGCCAGCAGCAAAGGACAGAGAGAGACCCAGTACTTC,CASSKGQRETQYF
TRBJ1-3,-,TRBV28,-,TGTGCCAGCAGTCCCAGGGGTAGAAACACCATATATTTT,CASSPRGRNTIYF
TRBJ2-1,-,TRBV5-1,TRBD2,TGCGCCAGCAGCTTTACACCTTCTAGCGGGAGGGAGGTCAATGAGCAGTTCTTC,CASSFTPSSGREVNEQFF
TRBJ1-1,once,TRBV5-1,-,TGCGCCAGCGGCGTGACAACTAACACTGAAGCTTTCTTT,CASGVTTNTEAFF
TRBJ1-4,-,TRBV28,-,TGTGCCAGCCGCCGCGGGTCTCCTAATGAAAAACTGTTTTTT,CASRRGSPNEKLFF
TRBJ1-6,-,TRBV27,-,TGTGCCAGCAGACGATTAAATAATTCACCCCTCCACTTT,CASRRLNNSPLHF
TRBJ2-3,few,TRBV11-2,-,TGTGCCAGCAGCCCGGGACAGGGGGGACTAGCGGGTAATACGCAGTATTTT,CASSPGQGGLAGNTQYF